This record covers a single TCR beta chain. The data are from a study of blood T cell repertoires in COVID-19. Study-level background: The study drew acute and convalescent COVID-19 samples from the United States, Italy and Spain.

Original processing methods: Reference gene primer amplification yielded estimated nucleated cell counts. Sequenced by immunoSEQ multiplex PCR; TCRdb stores in-frame clones only, minus some. V, J and clone size reflect that table, while D and trimming were determined from the DNA. The profile shows more than 200,000 clones, around nine tenths of them singletons. J lost 3 bases, V lost 5 bases, and 1 base had no gene match. This CDR3 region has 14 residues. Germline CDR1 reads MNHEY; CDR2 reads SMNVEV (reference sequence). Sequenced input: PBMCs or T cells enriched from blood (not recorded which). The chain couples TRBV27 to TRBJ2-1; 10 nucleotides line up with TRBD2. This TCR was recovered from a woman in her fifties or sixties who had recovered from COVID-19. CDR3 nucleotide sequence: TGTGCCAGCAGTAGGACTAGCGGCTACAATGAGCAGTTCTTC. As protein: CASSRTSGYNEQFF.